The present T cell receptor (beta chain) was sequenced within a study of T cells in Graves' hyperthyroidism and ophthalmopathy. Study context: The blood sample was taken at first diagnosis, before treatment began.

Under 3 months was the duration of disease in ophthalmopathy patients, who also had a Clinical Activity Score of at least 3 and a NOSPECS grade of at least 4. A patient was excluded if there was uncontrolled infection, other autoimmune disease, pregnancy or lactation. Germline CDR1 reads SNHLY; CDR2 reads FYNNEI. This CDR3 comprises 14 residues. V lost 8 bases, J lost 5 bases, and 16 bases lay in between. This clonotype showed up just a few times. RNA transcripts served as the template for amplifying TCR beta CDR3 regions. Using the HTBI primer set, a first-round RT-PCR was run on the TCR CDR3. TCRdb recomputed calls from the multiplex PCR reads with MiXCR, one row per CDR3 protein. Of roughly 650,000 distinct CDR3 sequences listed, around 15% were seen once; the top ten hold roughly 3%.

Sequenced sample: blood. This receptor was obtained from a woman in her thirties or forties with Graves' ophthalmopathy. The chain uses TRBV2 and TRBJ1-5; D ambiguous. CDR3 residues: CASGQWSSDQPQHF. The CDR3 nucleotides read TGTGCCAGCGGCCAATGGTCGTCCGATCAGCCCCAGCATTTT.